Described below is a single T cell receptor (beta chain) sequence and its context. The sample is drawn from a study of blood T cell repertoires in COVID-19. Germline loops: CDR1 SGDLS, CDR2 YYNGEE. The CDR3 totals 13 residues. Trimming removed 4 bases at V and 4 bases at J, with 11 bases between. Original analysis: Estimation of nucleated cell counts relied on the amplification of reference gene primers. Sequenced by immunoSEQ multiplex PCR; TCRdb stores in-frame clones only, minus some. V and J calls plus clone size are reproduced from that table; the DNA served to infer D and trimming. The sample yields 50,000 or so clones, around 79% seen once.

This sequence was found in a man between 65 and 85 years old with acute or convalescent COVID-19. The chain recombines TRBV9 with TRBJ2-5; no firm D call. Sample: peripheral blood. In nucleotides, the CDR3 is TGTGCCAGCAGCCTGAGGTTGAGAGAGACCCAGTACTTC. Translation: CASSLRLRETQYF.